The subject of this entry is one T cell receptor beta chain. Its cognate antigen is unknown. The data belong to a study of T cells in narcolepsy. Overall study: Patients with NT1 or NT2 and healthy control donors were enrolled.

TCRdb's copy holds only in-frame clones and misses some; the assay was immunoSEQ multiplex PCR. This sample carries about 30,000 clones, about four fifths of them seen once, and the ten largest clones take over 0.9%. General study points: Autoreactive HCRT-specific and TRIB2-specific clonotypes were marked in same-patient CSF-versus-blood CD4+ comparisons. Autoreactive clonotypes reportedly recurred in blood of same and different patients, not controls.

Sequenced sample: CD45RA- memory CD4+ T cells from PBMCs. The sequence came from a human donor with narcolepsy.

The CDR3: CASKGPAGYYGYTF. The CDR3 bases are TGTGCCAGCAAGGGCCCAGCAGGGTACTATGGCTACACCTTC. The V gene is TRBV2, the J gene TRBJ1-2; D might be TRBD1 (5 bases). This CDR3 is built from 14 residues. The V and J ends lost 7 bases and 3 bases respectively, with 15 bases between them. CDR1 SNHLY and CDR2 FYNNEI come from the germline V gene.